This TCR beta chain originates from a study of cytomegalovirus exposure and HLA in healthy donors (TCRdb year 2017). About the full investigation: An earlier analysis of approximately 640 of the donors reported approximately 290 Gb of sequence data and some 120 million unique TCR beta sequences from approximately 180 million T cells. Roughly 300 gigabases of sequencing data and 70 million to 95 million unique TCR sequences made up an early release that covered under 750 HLA-typed donors. Among the approximately 400 genotyped donors, approximately 77% belonged to the genetic ancestry cluster associated with self-reported Caucasian donors. The study aimed to test whether cataloging public T cell receptors could reveal signatures of past pathogen exposure. Using immunosequencing, the study profiled T cell repertoires from roughly 650 subjects and related those repertoires to cytomegalovirus serostatus. In addition to the first cohort of 666 subjects, a separate validation cohort of approximately 110 different subjects was used. To predict cytomegalovirus infection status, the study combined high-throughput TCR immunosequencing, statistical association of individual TCRs with disease status, and machine learning. A later analysis re-examined previously published TCR beta repertoires from 610 or so donors and added high-resolution HLA genotyping to investigate patterns of TCR occurrence. The later analysis used no new phenotypic data to find candidate immune exposures, relying instead on TCR beta sequences and their occurrence across donors. To decide whether each TCR beta V gene segment behaved as functional or pseudogenic, an earlier analysis of approximately 600 of the donors relied on high-throughput TCR beta sequencing. Donor age, sex, ethnicity and CMV serostatus were compiled together with the repertoire data. A later genetic analysis took genome-wide SNP genotypes for about 55% of the 666 donors and used that subset as a discovery cohort. All discovery cohort repertoires had been generated on a single sequencing platform. Both class I and class II loci were covered by HLA typing, at four-digit resolution. Typing coverage differed by locus: A, B, C, DRB1 and DQB1 were typed in about 620-640 donors, DQA1 in roughly 500, DPA1 in around 610, and DPB1 in around 440. Roughly five DR-DQ haplotypes were treated as single units for association and clustering because of strong linkage in the cohort. Across 300 to 500 genotyped donors of the cohort, an average of approximately 240,000 unique TCR beta nucleotide sequences per donor were sequenced, and 15% to 20% of those sequences were non-productive. Results the study describes overall, beyond this receptor: Across donors, most TCR sequences were observed very rarely, whereas some public TCRs were present in many individuals. The only immune exposure information available for the cohort was CMV serostatus. A later analysis found that most CMV-associated TCR beta chains appeared HLA-restricted, with HLA associations seemingly driven largely by CMV exposure. Strong co-occurrence of HLA alleles, especially DR and DQ, made assigning TCR associations to individual alleles difficult. A further reported finding was that TCR beta sequences accurately predicted the HLA-A and HLA-B alleles for most subjects in the first cohort. In the study, around 150 TCR beta chains were listed as associated with cytomegalovirus. A cluster of highly shared sequence variants was judged likely to be a technical artifact of the sequencing pipeline. According to a later analysis, parvovirus B19, influenza, CMV and Epstein-Barr virus appeared linked to several top co-occurrence clusters. Roughly uniform sequencing depth across donors was assumed in presence/absence analyses, although this assumption may not hold. It was suggested by the authors that the approach could potentially be generalized to other disease states and immunological phenotypes. Because HLA typing was missing for some donors at each locus, association tests included only the typed subset. In this cohort, only TCR beta chains were sequenced, and detectable features were limited by the absence of alpha or paired-chain data. A later analysis found that TCR association rates varied across HLA loci, with DRB1 alleles showing the most associated TCRs and HLA-C alleles the fewest. Broadly in line with IMGT annotations, most TCR beta V segments showed up in productive rearrangements about 87% or about 30% of the time in an earlier analysis of 450 to 750 of the donors. Compared with equally common non-associated chains, HLA-associated TCR beta chains in a later analysis were more clonally expanded and had lower generation probabilities. Linkage disequilibrium might explain the correlated functional status among segregating V segments, but an unknown experimental factor could not be ruled out. The classifier was reported to diagnose cytomegalovirus status with high specificity and sensitivity in both the original cohort and the validation cohort. In vitro tests confirmed that three of the cytomegalovirus-associated TCR beta chains recognize cytomegalovirus antigens. Some IMGT-functional V segments, including TRBV6-2 and TRBV6-3, could not be told apart with the 87-base-pair reads, so those segments were excluded. An association between a missense DCLRE1C variant and V-gene and J-gene trimming of TCR beta chains was found in a later genetic analysis and replicated in an independent cohort. At a false discovery rate of 0.05, a later analysis linked around 15,000 TCR beta sequences to specific HLA alleles. Because counts were too low, about 15 rarely observed V segments, including chromosome 9 orphons, were left out of the earlier analysis of over 550 of the donors. In a later genetic analysis, fewer N-insertions in productive TCRs were reported among donors in an Asian-associated ancestry cluster than the roughly 640-donor mean.

The library was built by means of the immunoSEQ multiplex PCR assay. For the multiplex PCR, a mixture combining 60 forward primers for TCR Vbeta segments and 13 reverse primers for TCR Jbeta segments was used. Amplification of the CDR3 region of rearranged TCR beta genes was performed with a multiplex PCR assay on genomic DNA. On the Illumina HiSeq System, the amplified TCR beta libraries were sequenced as 87-base-pair reads. The published analysis was carried out like this. Across the 500 to 850 repertoires, a later analysis counted approximately 75 million unique TCR beta chains, about 10 million of which were shared by at least two donors. Raw reads were error-corrected and collapsed into unique sequences by a nearest-neighbor algorithm in which closely related sequences were merged to remove PCR and sequencing errors. To assign V, D and J gene segments, CDR3 sequences were aligned to IMGT reference sequences. For a sequence to be retained, a match of at least six nucleotides was required to both a V gene segment and a J gene segment. Rearrangements were classified as productive when the CDR3 lacked stop codons and remained in frame with V and J, and all other rearrangements were classified as non-productive. Following IMGT convention, CDR3 was defined as the stretch from the second conserved V-encoded cysteine up to the conserved J-encoded phenylalanine. In an earlier analysis of 500 to 650 of the donors, sequences lacking an unambiguous match to a single V gene segment were excluded. In an earlier analysis of several hundred of the donors, V segments were called functional above 56.7% productive rearrangements and were called segregating when the between-donor standard deviation exceeded 5%. A statistical classification framework was built for diagnosing cytomegalovirus status from the catalog of TCR beta chain sequences. A later analysis assigned V and J genes by comparing TCR nucleotide sequences with IMGT/GENE-DB human TR gene sequences. In a later analysis, CDR3 sequences and most-parsimonious VDJ recombination scenarios were assigned using the TCRdist pipeline. A later analysis defined each TCR beta chain by its CDR3 amino acid sequence plus V-gene family, and excluded reads lacking a unique V-gene family. As a way to deal with suspected cross-contamination and a sequencing artifact, a later analysis dropped 640 or so nucleotide sequences that were highly shared and had low generation probability. In a later analysis, a clonal expansion index was calculated for each public chain from normalized within-repertoire ranks of inferred template counts. In a later analysis, generation probabilities were computed using a VDJ recombination model fitted to out-of-frame rearrangements, and the results were checked against IGoR. A later analysis scored TCR-TCR, TCR-HLA and TCR-CMV co-occurrence with hypergeometric tests, applying a repertoire-size bias correction to TCR pairs. False discovery rates were estimated in a later analysis by permuting HLA or CMV assignments 20 times. In a later analysis, co-occurring TCRs were grouped using DBSCAN, with TCRdist sequence similarity added in when clustering inside HLA-allele-positive subsets. For co-occurrence clustering, repertoires with fewer than 30,000 or more than 120,000 public chains were excluded, along with roughly 5 repertoires with anomalous nucleotide sharing. As stored in TCRdb, this immuneACCESS dataset retains in-frame rearrangements with V and J assigned. A fraction of the clones does not appear; measured against another copy, unresolved V genes explain less than half of the discrepancy, and the remainder lacks a known reason. Clone size and the V and J calls come from that table; the DNA yielded D and trimming. A total of around 170,000 clones appear in this sample, more than 65% of them only once. The top ten clones comprise roughly 2.5% of the sample.

Note on this clone: The antigen it binds to is not known. Qualities for individual bases were not recorded, and no much larger clone is one base off.

The cohort was made up of approximately 670 healthy bone marrow donors. All cohort members were sampled while nominally healthy, although unrecorded immune exposures were likely present. The donor tested CMV seropositive, placing the donor among the roughly 270 seropositive members of the cohort. A peripheral blood sample was collected from each donor, and TCR beta sequencing was performed on peripheral blood mononuclear cells. Genomic DNA extraction from the blood cell samples was performed with the Qiagen DNeasy Blood Extraction Kit. In the germline V gene (reference sequence), CDR1 corresponds to SEHNR and CDR2 to FQNEAQ. The CDR3 has 13 amino acids, counting the end cysteine and phenylalanine. Here the CDR3 DNA is all that survives: 39 bases in frame from base 1.

This TCR derives from a woman in her 30s in good health and CMV-seropositive. The V and J genes are TRBV7-9 and TRBJ2-5; the D region possibly corresponds to TRBD2 (7 bases align). Matching the DNA end better, TRBJ2-7 makes the J call doubtful. Specimen: PBMCs. The CDR3 protein is CASSKVGGAEQYF. The DNA sequence is given as TGTGCCAGCAGCAAGGTAGGGGGGGCCGAGCAGTACTTC.